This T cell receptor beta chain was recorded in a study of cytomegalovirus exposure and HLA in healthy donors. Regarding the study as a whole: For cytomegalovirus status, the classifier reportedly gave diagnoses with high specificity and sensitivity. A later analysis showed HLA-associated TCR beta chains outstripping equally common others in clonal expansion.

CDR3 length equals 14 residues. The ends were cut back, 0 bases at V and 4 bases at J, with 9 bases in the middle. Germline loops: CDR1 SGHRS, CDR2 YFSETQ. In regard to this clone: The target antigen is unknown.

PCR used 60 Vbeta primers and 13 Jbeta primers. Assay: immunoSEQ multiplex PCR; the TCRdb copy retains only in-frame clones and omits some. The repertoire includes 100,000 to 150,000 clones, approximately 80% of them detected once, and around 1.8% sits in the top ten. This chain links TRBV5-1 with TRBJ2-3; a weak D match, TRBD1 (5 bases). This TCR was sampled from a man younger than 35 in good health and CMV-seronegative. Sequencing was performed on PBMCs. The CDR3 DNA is TGCGCCAGCAGCTTGGGTGGGGCGCCAGATACGCAGTATTTT. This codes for CASSLGGAPDTQYF.